Below, one T cell receptor beta chain is given with its context. Its antigen is undetermined. Germline assignment: CDR1 SGHRS and CDR2 YFSETQ. The V segment lost 5 bases and the J segment 0 bases; nucleotides outside the gene matches: 8. CDR3 length: 16 amino acids. This specimen comes from a study of T cells after yellow fever vaccination. Study results and limitations: Abundant contaminating clonotypes from the bulk population could appear in FACS-sorted repertoires. Post-booster repertoires again held most primary-vaccination clones (about 95% CD4, roughly 88% CD8). CD4 and CD8 compartments shared a small share of clonotypes, likely from convergent recombination.

In making TCR cDNA, 5'RACE template switching added a universal primer site and UMIs to it. TCRdb ran MiXCR on the 5' RACE reads and lists one entry per CDR3 protein. The sample lists some 400,000 distinct CDR3 sequences, approximately 19% occurring once. This specimen was PBMCs, taken before the yellow fever booster vaccination. The sequence derives from a man younger than 30 who received the YFV17D yellow fever vaccine. The V call is TRBV5-1, the J call TRBJ2-3; 8 positions agree with TRBD1. CDR3 loop: CASRKDRAPSTDTQYF. The CDR3 DNA reads as TGCGCCAGCAGAAAGGACAGGGCCCCCAGCACAGATACGCAGTATTTT. The full variable domain, with the rest looked up from reference TRBV5-1 and TRBJ2-3, is KAGVTQTPRYLIKTRGQQVTLSCSPISGHRSVSWYQQTPGQGLQFLFEYFSETQRNKGNFPGRFSGRQFSNSRSEMNVSTLELGDSALYLCASRKDRAPSTDTQYFGPGTRLTVL.